These 25 T cell receptor beta chains originate from one sample sequenced in a study of shared clonotypes between healthy human individuals. The protocol was immunoSEQ multiplex PCR, while the TCRdb copy is restricted to in-frame clones and leaves out a portion. The sample includes 2 million to 2.5 million clones, 85% to 95% seen only once; the top ten take more than 0.1%. The sequenced sample was naive CD4+ T cells sorted from blood. Indicated subset: CD45RA+ positively selected. These receptors all come from a man between 18 and 29 years old in good health.

The genes are TRBV2 and TRBJ1-1, with a weak D call TRBD1 (6 bases). This CDR3 spans 13 amino acids. Germline CDR1 reads SNHLY; CDR2 reads FYNNEI. The ends were cut back, 1 base at V and 6 bases at J, with 9 bases in the middle. The CDR3 sequence is CASSEGGAPEAFF. The CDR3 bases are TGTGCCAGCAGTGAAGGGGGGGCCCCTGAAGCTTTCTTT. Supplemented by reference TRBV2 and TRBJ1-1, the full variable domain reads EPEVTQTPSHQVTQMGQEVILRCVPISNHLYFYWYRQILGQKVEFLVSFYNNEISEKSEIFDDQFSVERPDGSNFTLKIRSTKLEDSAMYFCASSEGGAPEAFFGQGTRLTVV.

In nucleotides, the CDR3 is TGTGCCAGCAGCGTAGGAGTAGCGGTCACCGGGGAGCTGTTTTTT. The encoded protein is CASSVGVAVTGELFF. The rearrangement joins TRBV9 to TRBJ2-2, with a tentative D call TRBD2 (6 bases). Trimming stripped 0 bases from V and 4 bases from J, with 10 bases between. Germline V CDR1 and CDR2: SGDLS, YYNGEE. The CDR3 is 15 amino acids.

CDR3 sequence reads: CASSQAQARTYEPGSGANVLTF. CDR3 nucleotides: TGCGCCAGCAGCCAAGCTCAGGCACGAACCTACGAACCTGGTTCTGGGGCCAACGTCCTGACTTTC. The chain is built from TRBV4-1 and TRBJ2-6; no reliable D call. The CDR3 length is 22 residues. V shed 1 base and J shed 1 base, with 26 bases lying between them. Germline V gene sequence: CDR1 MGHRA, CDR2 YSYEKL.

The chain is built from TRBV29-1 and TRBJ2-7; D tentatively reads TRBD1 or TRBD2 (6 bases each). Germline values: CDR1 SQVTM, CDR2 ANQGSEA. V was pared by 5 bases and J by 2 bases, with 13 bases between. CDR3 size: 13 residues. The CDR3 loop is CSVCTGTPYEQYF. The CDR3 nucleotides read TGCAGCGTTTGCACAGGGACTCCCTACGAGCAGTACTTC.

This chain joins TRBV6-5 and TRBJ1-2; D possibly corresponds to TRBD1 (5 bases). Trimming removed 0 bases at V and 4 bases at J, with 12 bases between. The CDR3 spans 15 residues. Germline V gene sequence: CDR1 MNHEY, CDR2 SVGAGI. The CDR3 spells CASSYSEGPAYGYTF. The CDR3 DNA reads as TGTGCCAGCAGTTACTCGGAGGGACCAGCCTATGGCTACACCTTC.

The chain employs TRBV28 and TRBJ2-5; D might be TRBD1 (6 bases). The length of the CDR3 is 13 residues. V was clipped by 4 bases and J by 3 bases, with 9 bases between them. Germline assignment: CDR1 MDHEN and CDR2 SYDVKM. The CDR3 region is CASSYTGKETQYF. The DNA of the CDR3 is TGTGCCAGCAGTTATACAGGGAAAGAGACCCAGTACTTC.

This clone was seen a handful of times. The chain uses TRBV6-6 and TRBJ2-1; 8 nucleotides agree with TRBD1. The germline V gene has CDR1 MNHNY and CDR2 SVGAGI (reference sequence). The CDR3 covers 16 residues. V gave up 2 bases and J gave up 4 bases; unmatched junction bases: 7. CDR3 DNA sequence: TGTGCCAGCAGTTACCTCCGACAGGGGAAATACAATGAGCAGTTCTTC. Translation gives CASSYLRQGKYNEQFF.

Points on this clone: The sample contains more than one DNA sequence encoding this CDR3. The CDR3 DNA is TGTGCCAGCAGCCAAGATTGGACAGGGGGATATGGCTACACCTTC. Translating it yields CASSQDWTGGYGYTF. The chain is built from TRBV4-2 and TRBJ1-2, with TRBD1 identical over 10 bases. Per the germline V gene, CDR1 is LGHNA and CDR2 is YNFKEQ. The CDR3 is 15 residues long. J gave up 5 bases and V 0 bases, and 3 bases lay outside the gene matches.

This rearrangement joins TRBV11-2 to TRBJ2-2; D tentatively fits TRBD1 or TRBD2 (6 bases each). Per germline, CDR1 SGHAT and CDR2 FQNNGV. CDR3 size: 18 residues. Trimming took 5 bases from V and 0 from J, leaving 19 bases between them. The CDR3 here is CASSAWGLAYANTGELFF. The DNA of the CDR3 is TGTGCCAGCAGCGCTTGGGGGCTAGCGTACGCGAACACCGGGGAGCTGTTTTTT.

The J gene is TRBJ2-7, the V gene TRBV29-1; 7 bases are a match to TRBD1. This CDR3 region has 13 residues. Trimming cost V 8 bases and J 5 bases; bases outside gene matches: 12. Per germline, CDR1 SQVTM and CDR2 ANQGSEA. CDR3 DNA: TGCAGCCACTCAGGGGGAAGGATCCACGAGCAGTACTTC. Its translation is CSHSGGRIHEQYF.

On this clone itself: Other DNA variants within this sample encode the same CDR3. CDR3 sequence reads: CAWSRGGTDTQYF. The CDR3 nucleotides read TGTGCCTGGTCGCGGGGGGGAACAGATACGCAGTATTTT. The chain carries TRBV30 and TRBJ2-3, with 9 bases lining up with TRBD2. V shed 5 bases and J 3 bases; nucleotides not matched to a gene: 3. The CDR3 totals 13 residues. Looked up from germline, CDR1 is GTSNPN and CDR2 is SVGIG (reference sequence).

The CDR3 region is CASSYPATGRETEAFF. CDR3 in DNA: TGTGCCAGCAGTTACCCCGCGACAGGGCGTGAGACTGAAGCTTTCTTT. The V call is TRBV6-5, the J call TRBJ1-1; TRBD1 matches 7 bases. The germline gives CDR1 MNHEY, CDR2 SVGAGI. The CDR3 is 16 residues long. V lost 2 bases to trimming and J lost 5 bases; unmatched junction nucleotides: 11.

The chain combines TRBV7-9 with TRBJ2-1, with 8 bases that match TRBD1. The CDR3 spans 16 residues. Germline assignment: CDR1 SEHNR and CDR2 FQNEAQ (reference sequence). V lost 5 bases and J lost 10; bases outside the gene matches: 16. CDR3 sequence (DNA): TGTGCCAGCAGCCCTGTCGGGACAGGTGCCCCTTTGGAGCAGTTCTTC. Protein product: CASSPVGTGAPLEQFF.

Comment on this clone: Other DNA variants within this sample encode the same CDR3. The chain joins TRBV6-1 to TRBJ1-2; 8 bases are shared with TRBD1. CDR3 length: 12 amino acids. The V segment lost 6 bases and the J segment 5 bases; nucleotides outside the gene matches: 2. Looked up from germline, CDR1 is MNHNS and CDR2 is SASEGT. Written as DNA, the CDR3 is TGTGCCAGCAGGGACAGGGCTTATGGCTACACCTTC. It translates to CASRDRAYGYTF.

The rearrangement links TRBV5-5 to TRBJ2-1; 10 bases line up with TRBD2. V lost 0 bases, J lost 4 bases, and 4 bases stayed unmatched. This CDR3 is 16 amino acids long. Looked up from germline, CDR1 is SGHKS and CDR2 is YYEKEE (reference sequence). CDR3 in amino acids: CASSLAWGLAYNEQFF. CDR3 nucleotides: TGTGCCAGCAGCTTGGCCTGGGGACTAGCGTACAATGAGCAGTTCTTC. Supplemented by reference TRBV5-5 and TRBJ2-1, the full variable domain reads DAGVTQSPTHLIKTRGQQVTLRCSPISGHKSVSWYQQVLGQGPQFIFQYYEKEERGRGNFPDRFSARQFPNYSSELNVNALLLGDSALYLCASSLAWGLAYNEQFFGPGTRLTVL.

V usage is TRBV10-3 and J usage is TRBJ2-5, with unresolved D. This CDR3 is built from 14 residues. The germline V gene encodes CDR1 ENHRY and CDR2 SYGVKD. V gave up 3 bases and J gave up 4 bases, with 12 bases separating them. In DNA form, the CDR3 reads TGTGCCATCAGTGACATTCCCCAAGGAGAGACCCAGTACTTC. This gives the protein CAISDIPQGETQYF.

The chain is built from TRBV2 and TRBJ2-1, with D possibly being TRBD2 (9 bases). This CDR3 region has 23 residues. Germline values: CDR1 SNHLY, CDR2 FYNNEI. V lost 5 bases to trimming and J lost 2 bases, with 37 bases between them. In nucleotides, the CDR3 is TGTGCCAGCAGTACGACAGGGGTTCTCGGCGATCTAAGGCTAGCGGGGCCCTACAATGAGCAGTTCTTC. Its translation is CASSTTGVLGDLRLAGPYNEQFF.

The chain employs TRBV6-5 and TRBJ2-7; TRBD1 matches at 9 bases. After removal of 5 bases from V and 4 bases from J, the junction contained 6 bases not matched to a gene. CDR1 and CDR2 from the germline V gene are MNHEY and SVGAGI. The CDR3 covers 14 residues. The CDR3 DNA sequence: TGTGCCAGCAGTACATGGGACAGGGCGTACGAGCAGTACTTC. Protein: CASSTWDRAYEQYF.

The chain recombines TRBV6-6 with TRBJ2-3, with 7 bases identical to TRBD2. V shed 9 bases and J 6 bases; nucleotides not matched to a gene: 3. The CDR3 contains 11 residues. Germline CDR1 MNHNY, CDR2 SVGAGI (reference sequence). The CDR3 DNA reads as TGTGCCAGTCGGCGGGGGGATACGCAGTATTTT. The encoded protein is CASRRGDTQYF.

This CDR3 reads CASSQLSSLNYGYTF. CDR3 coding DNA: TGTGCCAGCAGCCAATTATCGAGCCTAAACTATGGCTACACCTTC. The genes are TRBV14 and TRBJ1-2; D not resolved. Per germline, CDR1 SGHDN and CDR2 FVKESK. V was pared by 2 bases and J by 2 bases, with 12 bases between. The CDR3 consists of 15 residues.

The rearrangement uses TRBV7-2 and TRBJ2-7; D possibly corresponds to TRBD2 (6 bases). The V gene lost 0 bases and the J gene lost 1 base, with 7 bases spanning the gap. This CDR3 is built from 14 residues. Germline assignment: CDR1 SGHTA and CDR2 FQGNSA. Here the CDR3 DNA reads TGTGCCAGCAGCTTAGCCCGGGAGTCCTACGAGCAGTACTTC. Translating it yields CASSLARESYEQYF.

This chain uses TRBV7-8 with TRBJ2-4; D uncertain. Germline V gene data show CDR1 as SGHVS and CDR2 as FQNEAQ. V dropped 5 bases and J dropped 2 bases, with 13 bases sitting between them. This CDR3 comprises 15 residues. The CDR3 loop reads CASSASKEPKNIQYF. The CDR3 nucleotides read TGTGCCAGCAGCGCCTCTAAGGAGCCCAAAAACATTCAGTACTTC.

This chain joins TRBV30 and TRBJ2-3, with a weak D call TRBD1 (6 bases). The V end lost 0 bases, the J end lost 0 bases, and 10 bases lay between the germline ends. Germline lookup yields CDR1 GTSNPN and CDR2 SVGIG (reference sequence). The CDR3 consists of 15 residues. CDR3 nucleotides: TGTGCCTGGAGTGTGACTGGGGGCAGCACAGATACGCAGTATTTT. This encodes CAWSVTGGSTDTQYF.

This clone came up once. The CDR3 DNA reads as TGTGCCTGGAGTCTCTTGATCCGGGACAGCAATGAGCAGTTCTTC. It yields the protein CAWSLLIRDSNEQFF. The chain couples TRBV30 to TRBJ2-1, with TRBD1 matching 7 bases. The CDR3 extends over 15 amino acids. Germline V gene lookup returns CDR1 GTSNPN and CDR2 SVGIG (reference sequence). V lost 2 bases and J lost 6; bases outside the gene matches: 10.

The count of this clone is one. This chain connects TRBV4-1 to TRBJ2-2; 11 bases line up with TRBD2. Germline CDR1 is MGHRA and CDR2 is YSYEKL. There are 19 residues in the CDR3. The J segment lost 5 bases and the V segment lost 0 bases, leaving 11 bases of the junction unmatched. The CDR3, as DNA: TGCGCCAGCAGCCAAGAACGGGCTAGCGGGAGGTCGAGTACCGGGGAGCTGTTTTTT. It is translated as CASSQERASGRSSTGELFF.